This entry features one T cell receptor beta chain sequence. The data belong to a study of blood T cell repertoires in COVID-19. About the study: The samples span acute and convalescent COVID-19 from the United States, Italy and Spain. PBMCs, B-cell-depleted T cells, or T cells were the source of the cDNA or gDNA that made up the material.

Study processing details: Amplifying reference gene primers gave estimates of nucleated cell counts. Sequencing used immunoSEQ multiplex PCR; TCRdb keeps in-frame clones, though not all of them. The V and J calls and clone size are taken from that table; D and trimming were inferred from the DNA. The sample has 110,000 or so clones, more than 75% seen once. CDR3 length: 15 amino acids. CDR1 KGHSH and CDR2 LQKENI come from the germline V gene. The trim removed 2 bases at V and 4 bases at J, leaving 6 bases unmatched. The TCR was taken from a man aged 60 to 75 with acute or convalescent COVID-19. The source material was peripheral blood. The chain has TRBV18 and TRBJ2-7; 9 bases line up with TRBD2. The CDR3 bases are TGTGCCAGCTCACCATATGGACTAGCGCCTTACGAGCAGTACTTC. This encodes CASSPYGLAPYEQYF.